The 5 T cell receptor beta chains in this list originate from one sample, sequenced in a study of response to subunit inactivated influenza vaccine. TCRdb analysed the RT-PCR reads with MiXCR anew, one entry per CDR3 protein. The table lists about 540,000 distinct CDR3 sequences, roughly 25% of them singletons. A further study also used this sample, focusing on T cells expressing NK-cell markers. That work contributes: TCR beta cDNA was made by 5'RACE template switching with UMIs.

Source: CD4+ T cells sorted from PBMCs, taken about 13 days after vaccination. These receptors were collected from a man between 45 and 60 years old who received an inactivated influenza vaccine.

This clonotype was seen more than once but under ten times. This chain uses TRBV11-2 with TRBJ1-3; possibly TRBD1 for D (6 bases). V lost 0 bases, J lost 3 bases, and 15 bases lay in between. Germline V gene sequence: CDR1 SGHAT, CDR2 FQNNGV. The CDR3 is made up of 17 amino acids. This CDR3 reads CASSLEGAGSFGNTIYF. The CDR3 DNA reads TGTGCCAGCAGCTTAGAGGGGGCGGGTTCATTTGGAAACACCATATATTTT.

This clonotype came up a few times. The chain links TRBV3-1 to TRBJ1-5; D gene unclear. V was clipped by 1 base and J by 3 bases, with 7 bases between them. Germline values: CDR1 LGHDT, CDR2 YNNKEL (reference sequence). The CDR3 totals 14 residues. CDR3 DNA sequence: TGTGCCAGCAGCCAAGGGCAGGCCAATCAGCCCCAGCATTTT. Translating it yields CASSQGQANQPQHF. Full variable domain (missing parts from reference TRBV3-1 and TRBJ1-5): DTAVSQTPKYLVTQMGNDKSIKCEQNLGHDTMYWYKQDSKKFLKIMFSYNNKELIINETVPNRFSPKSPDKAHLNLHINSLELGDSAVYFCASSQGQANQPQHFGDGTRLSIL.

In nucleotides, the CDR3 is TGCGCCAGCAGCCCACACCACCCGGGGATGGGAGGGGGCAGTAATGAAAAACTGTTTTTT. Translated: CASSPHHPGMGGGSNEKLFF. The chain uses TRBV4-3 and TRBJ1-4; 7 nucleotides line up with TRBD1. The germline V gene has CDR1 LGHNA and CDR2 YSLEER. The V gene end was trimmed by 4 bases and the J gene end by 4 bases; junction bases not matched to a gene: 21. CDR3 length: 20 amino acids.

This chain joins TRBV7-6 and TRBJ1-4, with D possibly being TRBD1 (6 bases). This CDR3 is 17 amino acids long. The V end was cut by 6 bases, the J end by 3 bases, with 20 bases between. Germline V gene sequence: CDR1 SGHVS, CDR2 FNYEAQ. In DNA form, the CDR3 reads TGTGCCAGCAGTAGTATGTTGGGGGGCGGAGCTAATGAAAAACTGTTTTTT. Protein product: CASSSMLGGGANEKLFF.

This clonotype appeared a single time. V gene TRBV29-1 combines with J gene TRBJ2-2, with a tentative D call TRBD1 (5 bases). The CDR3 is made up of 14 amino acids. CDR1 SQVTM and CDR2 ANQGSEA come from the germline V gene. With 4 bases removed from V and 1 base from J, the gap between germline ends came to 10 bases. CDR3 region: CSVALGLNTGELFF. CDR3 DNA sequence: TGCAGCGTTGCTCTGGGGCTGAACACCGGGGAGCTGTTTTTT.